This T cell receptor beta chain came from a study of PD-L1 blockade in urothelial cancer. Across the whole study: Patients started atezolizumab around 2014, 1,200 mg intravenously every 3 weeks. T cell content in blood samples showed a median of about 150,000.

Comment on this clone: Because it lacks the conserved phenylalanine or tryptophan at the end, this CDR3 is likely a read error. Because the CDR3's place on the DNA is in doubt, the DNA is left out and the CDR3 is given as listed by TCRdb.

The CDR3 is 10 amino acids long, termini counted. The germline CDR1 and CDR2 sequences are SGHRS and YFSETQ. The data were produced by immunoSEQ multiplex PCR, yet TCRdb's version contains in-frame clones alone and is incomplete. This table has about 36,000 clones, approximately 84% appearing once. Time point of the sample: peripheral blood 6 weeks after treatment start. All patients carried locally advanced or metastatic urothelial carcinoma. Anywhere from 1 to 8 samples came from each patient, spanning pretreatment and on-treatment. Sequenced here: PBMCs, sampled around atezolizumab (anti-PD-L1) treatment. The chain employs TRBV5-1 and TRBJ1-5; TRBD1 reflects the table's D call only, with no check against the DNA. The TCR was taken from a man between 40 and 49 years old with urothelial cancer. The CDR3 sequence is CASSLAALQG.